The rows below give T cell receptor beta chains drawn from one sample of a study of blood T cell repertoires in COVID-19. Assay used: immunoSEQ multiplex PCR; TCRdb lists only in-frame clones, some missing. There are about 220,000 clones in the sample; 75% to 85% occur only once, and over 10% lies in the top ten. Sequences were obtained from peripheral blood. The receptors originated from a human donor in a cohort sampled during active COVID-19. The CDR3 runs from the conserved cysteine through the conserved F or W. Fields, in order: J gene, V gene, clone size, D gene, CDR3 protein, CDR3 DNA. D genes are given only for firm matches. Not every row has a clone size; where given, it reads once, few, many or a size class.

J gene: TRBJ1-2
V gene: TRBV20-1
clone size: NA
D gene: NA
CDR3 protein: CSANSDYGYTF
CDR3 DNA: TGCAGTGCCAATTCAGACTATGGCTACACCTTC

J gene: TRBJ1-3
V gene: TRBV15
clone size: NA
D gene: NA
CDR3 protein: CATSRGASLNTIYF
CDR3 DNA: TGTGCCACCAGCAGGGGAGCCAGTTTAAACACCATATATTTT

J gene: TRBJ1-4
V gene: TRBV2
clone size: once
D gene: NA
CDR3 protein: CASTPAGGEKLFF
CDR3 DNA: TGTGCCAGCACCCCGGCGGGTGGGGAAAAACTGTTTTTT

J gene: TRBJ2-5
V gene: TRBV18
clone size: NA
D gene: TRBD1
CDR3 protein: CASSPNLDREETQYF
CDR3 DNA: TGTGCCAGCTCACCAAACCTGGACAGGGAAGAGACCCAGTACTTC

J gene: TRBJ2-7
V gene: TRBV5-1
clone size: NA
D gene: NA
CDR3 protein: CASAPTGGATYEQYF
CDR3 DNA: TGCGCCAGCGCGCCCACAGGGGGGGCGACCTACGAGCAGTACTTC

J gene: TRBJ2-3
V gene: TRBV18
clone size: NA
D gene: NA
CDR3 protein: CASSPKWQGPDTQYF
CDR3 DNA: TGTGCCAGCTCACCAAAGTGGCAGGGGCCAGATACGCAGTATTTT

J gene: TRBJ1-3
V gene: TRBV5-8
clone size: NA
D gene: NA
CDR3 protein: CASSFSGGTGNTIYF
CDR3 DNA: TGTGCCAGCAGCTTTAGCGGGGGAACTGGAAACACCATATATTTT

J gene: TRBJ2-5
V gene: TRBV2
clone size: NA
D gene: TRBD2
CDR3 protein: CASTWTSGDQETQYF
CDR3 DNA: TGTGCCAGCACCTGGACTAGCGGAGACCAAGAGACCCAGTACTTC

J gene: TRBJ2-7
V gene: TRBV4-1
clone size: NA
D gene: NA
CDR3 protein: CASSQVGGTYEQYF
CDR3 DNA: TGCGCCAGCAGCCAAGTAGGGGGTACCTACGAGCAGTACTTC

J gene: TRBJ1-2
V gene: TRBV7-9
clone size: once
D gene: TRBD1
CDR3 protein: CASSLGQGSGYTF
CDR3 DNA: TGTGCCAGCAGCTTAGGACAGGGCTCTGGCTACACCTTC

J gene: TRBJ2-5
V gene: TRBV30
clone size: NA
D gene: NA
CDR3 protein: CAWSFLGGETQYF
CDR3 DNA: TGTGCCTGGAGTTTCCTAGGGGGAGAGACCCAGTACTTC

J gene: TRBJ1-5
V gene: TRBV2
clone size: NA
D gene: TRBD1
CDR3 protein: CASSGQGPSNQPQHF
CDR3 DNA: TGTGCCAGCAGTGGACAGGGACCTAGCAATCAGCCCCAGCATTTT

J gene: TRBJ1-1
V gene: TRBV6-5
clone size: NA
D gene: NA
CDR3 protein: CASSSEGYTEAFF
CDR3 DNA: TGTGCCAGCAGTTCTGAGGGATACACTGAAGCTTTCTTT

J gene: TRBJ1-6
V gene: TRBV7-2
clone size: NA
D gene: TRBD1
CDR3 protein: CASSLTGDNSPLHF
CDR3 DNA: TGTGCCAGCAGCCTCACAGGGGATAATTCACCCCTCCACTTT

J gene: TRBJ1-5
V gene: TRBV9
clone size: NA
D gene: NA
CDR3 protein: CASSRPGGQPQHF
CDR3 DNA: TGTGCCAGCAGCCGACCGGGAGGTCAGCCCCAGCATTTT

J gene: TRBJ2-1
V gene: TRBV24-1
clone size: NA
D gene: NA
CDR3 protein: CATSDARAIPYNEQFF
CDR3 DNA: TGTGCCACCAGTGACGCGAGGGCGATACCGTACAATGAGCAGTTCTTC

J gene: TRBJ2-5
V gene: TRBV2
clone size: NA
D gene: TRBD2
CDR3 protein: CASSGSGGETQYF
CDR3 DNA: TGTGCCAGCAGTGGGAGCGGGGGGGAGACCCAGTACTTC

J gene: TRBJ1-5
V gene: TRBV28
clone size: NA
D gene: NA
CDR3 protein: CASSPLRGGRQPQHF
CDR3 DNA: TGTGCCAGCAGTCCTCTTCGGGGGGGCAGGCAGCCCCAGCATTTT

J gene: TRBJ1-1
V gene: TRBV19
clone size: NA
D gene: NA
CDR3 protein: CASSIDQGNTEAFF
CDR3 DNA: TGTGCCAGTAGTATTGACCAGGGGAACACTGAAGCTTTCTTT

J gene: TRBJ2-7
V gene: TRBV6-5
clone size: few
D gene: TRBD1
CDR3 protein: CASSFAADRGNEQYF
CDR3 DNA: TGTGCCAGCAGCTTCGCGGCGGACAGGGGAAACGAGCAGTACTTC

J gene: TRBJ2-3
V gene: TRBV4-2
clone size: once
D gene: TRBD2
CDR3 protein: CASTPGETSGGYTQYF
CDR3 DNA: TGTGCCAGCACCCCCGGGGAGACTAGCGGGGGATATACGCAGTATTTT

J gene: TRBJ2-1
V gene: TRBV5-6
clone size: many
D gene: TRBD2
CDR3 protein: CASSQVAGLSSYNEQFF
CDR3 DNA: TGTGCCAGCAGCCAGGTAGCGGGGTTAAGCTCCTACAATGAGCAGTTCTTC

J gene: TRBJ2-1
V gene: TRBV4-2
clone size: NA
D gene: TRBD2
CDR3 protein: CASSQDGVASGKGEQFF
CDR3 DNA: TGTGCCAGCAGCCAAGATGGAGTGGCTAGCGGGAAGGGTGAGCAGTTCTTC